The rows below give T cell receptor beta chains drawn from one sample of a study of regulatory T cells in long-lasting Graves disease. TCRdb independently ran MiXCR on the multiplex PCR reads; one entry per CDR3 protein. The sample lists some 330,000 distinct CDR3 sequences; over 9.5% were seen once. This same sample was also part of a study on T cells in Graves' hyperthyroidism and ophthalmopathy.

Sequencing used peripheral blood mononuclear cells (PBMCs), obtained at new diagnosis, from a patient treated with antithyroid drugs. The origin of the receptors is a woman aged 18-35 years with Graves disease. Both conserved end residues are part of each CDR3. The order of the fields is V gene, clone size, J gene, D gene, CDR3 protein, CDR3 DNA. D genes are given only for firm matches. Clone size is stated in some rows and not others, as once, few, many or a class when expanded.

TRBV12-3/TRBV12-4	many	TRBJ2-4	TRBD1	CASSLGQGHLAKNIQYF	TGTGCCAGCAGTTTGGGACAGGGACATCTAGCCAAAAACATTCAGTACTTC
TRBV7-2	many	TRBJ1-1	-	CASSQDTYTEAFF	TGTGCCAGCAGCCAAGACACGTACACTGAAGCTTTCTTT
TRBV28	few	TRBJ2-1	-	CASSFGLFLATYNEQFF	TGTGCCAGCAGTTTCGGCTTGTTCCTAGCGACCTACAATGAGCAGTTCTTC
TRBV18	-	TRBJ1-4	-	CASSPPIDMSYEKLFF	TGTGCCAGCTCACCACCCATTGACATGAGCTATGAAAAACTGTTTTTT
TRBV4-1	-	TRBJ2-1	TRBD2	CASSPGLVDNEQFF	TGCGCCAGCAGCCCGGGACTAGTGGACAATGAGCAGTTCTTC
TRBV4-2	many	TRBJ2-3	-	CASSLGPQPEDTQYF	TGTGCCAGCAGCCTCGGGCCCCAACCCGAGGATACGCAGTATTTT
TRBV28	many	TRBJ1-5	-	CASSSPNNQPQHF	TGTGCCAGCAGTTCCCCCAACAATCAGCCCCAGCATTTT
TRBV12-3/TRBV12-4	many	TRBJ1-1	-	CASRPSTSYGNTEAFF	TGTGCCAGCAGACCCTCCACCTCCTACGGGAACACTGAAGCTTTCTTT
TRBV2	-	TRBJ1-1	-	CASSYYAGSREAFF	TGTGCCAGCAGTTACTACGCAGGGTCCAGGGAAGCTTTCTTT
TRBV11-3	many	TRBJ2-1	-	CASSPRGAYEQFF	TGTGCCAGCAGCCCGAGGGGTGCCTATGAGCAGTTCTTC
TRBV7-6	many	TRBJ2-2	-	CAITSGKQMDTGELFF	TGTGCCATCACGTCAGGGAAACAAATGGACACCGGGGAGCTGTTTTTT
TRBV28	many	TRBJ2-1	-	CASSLLGGIASNEQFF	TGTGCCAGCAGTTTATTGGGCGGGATAGCGAGCAATGAGCAGTTCTTC
TRBV6-1	many	TRBJ2-1	-	CASRARKKTPSSYNEQFF	TGTGCCAGCAGGGCGAGAAAAAAGACTCCTAGCTCCTACAATGAGCAGTTCTTC
TRBV5-1	many	TRBJ1-1	-	CASSLGPDMNTEAFF	TGTGCCAGCAGCTTGGGCCCAGACATGAACACTGAAGCTTTCTTT
TRBV7-6	many	TRBJ2-5	-	CASSLEIQGRETQYF	TGTGCCAGCAGCTTAGAGATACAGGGACGAGAGACCCAGTACTTC
TRBV6-2/TRBV6-3	many	TRBJ1-1	-	CASSSTPGLAEAFF	TGTGCCAGCAGTTCCACACCGGGGCTCGCTGAAGCTTTCTTT
TRBV6-1	many	TRBJ1-5	TRBD1	CASRPRQGYPNQPQHF	TGTGCCAGCAGACCTAGACAGGGCTACCCCAATCAGCCCCAGCATTTT
TRBV6-1	-	TRBJ2-7	-	CASSTVRQGGRYEQYF	TGTGCCAGCAGTACGGTCCGGCAGGGAGGACGGTACGAGCAGTACTTC
TRBV6-1	-	TRBJ2-3	TRBD2	CASWTSGYKDTQYF	TGTGCCAGCTGGACTAGCGGATACAAAGATACGCAGTATTTT
TRBV7-2	many	TRBJ1-2	-	CASSLLTTSYGYTF	TGTGCCAGCAGCTTGCTTACAACGAGCTATGGCTACACCTTC
TRBV7-3	many	TRBJ2-7	TRBD1	CASSRSGTGSYEQYF	TGTGCCAGCAGCCGTTCCGGGACAGGGTCCTACGAGCAGTACTTC
TRBV19	many	TRBJ1-5	TRBD1	CASTLWTGERSNQPQHF	TGTGCCAGCACACTCTGGACAGGGGAACGGAGCAATCAGCCCCAGCATTTT
TRBV2	many	TRBJ2-7	-	CASIGGLYEQYF	TGTGCCAGCATAGGAGGACTCTACGAGCAGTACTTC
TRBV29-1	many	TRBJ2-1	-	CSVVGDPYNEQFF	TGCAGCGTTGTTGGCGACCCCTACAATGAGCAGTTCTTC
TRBV27	-	TRBJ2-5	-	CASSLYGGGLAETQYF	TGTGCCAGCAGTTTATACGGCGGGGGCCTAGCGGAGACCCAGTACTTC
TRBV7-2	many	TRBJ2-7	TRBD2	CASSLIAGGHGEQYF	TGTGCCAGCAGCTTGATAGCGGGAGGTCATGGCGAGCAGTACTTC
TRBV29-1	many	TRBJ2-7	TRBD2	CSVLTGGAIYEQYF	TGCAGCGTCTTGACGGGGGGAGCTATTTACGAGCAGTACTTC
TRBV7-3	-	TRBJ2-1	TRBD2	CASSPSGSGNEQFF	TGTGCCAGCAGCCCTAGCGGGAGTGGCAATGAGCAGTTCTTC
TRBV4-3	many	TRBJ2-1	-	CASSHFQDSYNEQFF	TGCGCCAGCAGCCATTTCCAGGATTCCTACAATGAGCAGTTCTTC
TRBV5-6	many	TRBJ2-7	-	CASSLGRYEQYF	TGTGCCAGCAGCTTGGGACGCTACGAGCAGTACTTC
TRBV7-8	many	TRBJ2-1	TRBD2	CASSLGASGYNEQFF	TGTGCCAGCAGCTTAGGGGCTAGCGGCTACAATGAGCAGTTCTTC
TRBV11-3	-	TRBJ2-1	TRBD2	CASSLGRSGTTDYNEQFF	TGTGCCAGCAGCTTAGGCCGTAGTGGGACTACGGATTACAATGAGCAGTTCTTC